This is a list of T cell receptor beta chains from one sample in a study of radiotherapy plus CTLA-4 blockade in lung cancer. This table comes from immunoSEQ multiplex PCR, and its TCRdb copy is limited to in-frame clones, with some not included. The profile covers 95,000 to 150,000 clones, with approximately 90% appearing a single time and 6.9% taken by the ten largest. The sequenced sample was peripheral blood, obtained from a patient treated with radiotherapy plus ipilimumab. The receptors come from a human donor with non-small cell lung cancer that progressed on radiotherapy plus ipilimumab. Each CDR3 is given with its conserved first and last residue.

v_call: TRBV5-4
j_call: TRBJ1-2
cdr3_aa: CASSSGDSFNYGYTF

v_call: TRBV19
j_call: TRBJ1-3
cdr3_aa: CASSIKQGIRYF

v_call: TRBV9
j_call: TRBJ2-1
cdr3_aa: CASSPSIHNEQFF

v_call: TRBV5-4
j_call: TRBJ1-2
cdr3_aa: CASSLDEGYTF

v_call: TRBV2
j_call: TRBJ1-5
cdr3_aa: CASSGRGGQPQHF

v_call: TRBV2
j_call: TRBJ1-5
cdr3_aa: CASTPARGPNQPQHF

v_call: TRBV15
j_call: TRBJ2-7
cdr3_aa: CATSPQGTLSSYEQYF

v_call: TRBV7-9
j_call: TRBJ2-2
cdr3_aa: CASSTSRPGELFF

v_call: TRBV4-1
j_call: TRBJ2-5
cdr3_aa: CASSQPDRQETQYF

v_call: TRBV19
j_call: TRBJ1-5
cdr3_aa: CASSIVGVHNQPQHF

v_call: TRBV4-1
j_call: TRBJ2-7
cdr3_aa: CASSQPDGIYEQYF

v_call: TRBV18
j_call: TRBJ2-1
cdr3_aa: CASSPFGQDYNEQFF

v_call: TRBV19
j_call: TRBJ1-5
cdr3_aa: CASSTGTGVPSNQPQHF

v_call: TRBV30
j_call: TRBJ2-1
cdr3_aa: CAWRGLAGHNEQFF

v_call: TRBV2
j_call: TRBJ2-3
cdr3_aa: CASSVTTGRADTQYF